This entry lists 9 T cell receptor beta chains sequenced from one sample in a study of CD8+ T cells in alopecia areata. Reverse transcription of extracted RNA yielded cDNA, which provided the sequencing template. Data came from immunoSEQ multiplex PCR; TCRdb stores just in-frame clones and leaves some out. The data show 150,000 or so clones, with around half seen just once and 15% to 20% held by the top ten. This specimen consisted of CD8+ T cells sorted from blood, obtained at week 0. These receptors all come from a human donor with alopecia areata.

In the case of this clone: Compared with germline, one end of the junction differs, possibly owing to a read error. The gene calls are TRBV11-2 and TRBJ2-2; D ambiguous. Germline V gene data show CDR1 as SGHAT and CDR2 as FQNNGV. This CDR3 contains 15 residues. CDR3 amino acids: CASSQDRQNTGELFF. As DNA, the CDR3 is TGCGCCAGCAGCCAAGATCGGCAAAACACCGGGGAGCTGTTTTTT.

The gene calls are TRBV15 and TRBJ1-2; D gene unclear. Germline V gene lookup returns CDR1 LNHNV and CDR2 YYDKDF (reference sequence). CDR3 length: 14 amino acids. With 8 bases removed from V and 7 bases from J, the gap between germline ends came to 20 bases. The CDR3 loop is CATRLDPELGGYTF. Written as DNA, the CDR3 is TGTGCCACCCGCCTCGACCCAGAGTTGGGTGGCTACACCTTC.

The chain recombines TRBV30 with TRBJ2-3; D is perhaps TRBD1 (6 bases). Trimming took 2 bases from V and 5 from J, leaving 20 bases between them. Germline loops: CDR1 GTSNPN, CDR2 SVGIG (reference sequence). The CDR3 totals 16 residues. The chain's CDR3 is CAWSSKDRTARDTQYF. CDR3 coding DNA: TGTGCCTGGAGTTCAAAAGACAGGACGGCCCGAGATACGCAGTATTTT.

V gene TRBV29-1 combines with J gene TRBJ2-7; perhaps D is TRBD1 or TRBD2 (5 bases each). CDR1 is SQVTM and CDR2 is ANQGSEA in the germline V gene. V was cut by 5 bases and J by 4 bases, with 9 bases left in between. CDR3 length: 11 amino acids. The CDR3 nucleotides read TGCAGCGTTTTTGAGGGGTACGAGCAGTACTTC. Protein sequence: CSVFEGYEQYF.

This clone has just a few counts. The genes are TRBV30 and TRBJ1-1; TRBD1 is a possible D gene (6 bases). The V end was cut by 2 bases, the J end by 5 bases, with 15 bases between. The CDR3 runs 14 residues. CDR1 is GTSNPN, CDR2 SVGIG, per germline (reference sequence). The DNA for the CDR3 is TGTGCCTGGAGTTCGGGGGCTGGACCGACTGAAGCTTTCTTT. Translation gives CAWSSGAGPTEAFF. Based on the CDR3 plus reference TRBV30 and TRBJ1-1, the full variable domain is SQTIHQWPATLVQPVGSPLSLECTVEGTSNPNLYWYRQAAGRGLQLLFYSVGIGQISSEVPQNLSASRPQDRQFILSSKKLLLSDSGFYLCAWSSGAGPTEAFFGQGTRLTVV.

This clone was observed a few times. CDR3 coding DNA: TGTGCCAGCAGCCCGGGACAGGGCTTGAACACTGAAGCTTTCTTT. This translates into CASSPGQGLNTEAFF. This chain joins TRBV7-8 and TRBJ1-1; the match to TRBD1 covers 9 bases. The CDR3 sequence is 15 residues long. Germline assignment: CDR1 SGHVS and CDR2 FQNEAQ. The junction had 4 bases not matched to a gene; V was cut back by 5 bases and J by 0 bases.

This clone was picked up one time. This chain uses TRBV27 with TRBJ1-5, with D maybe TRBD1 (5 bases). The germline V gene has CDR1 MNHEY and CDR2 SMNVEV (reference sequence). The V and J ends lost 6 bases and 8 bases respectively, with 14 bases between them. This CDR3 has 13 residues. The CDR3 protein is CASSRDAGEPQHF. The CDR3 DNA sequence: TGTGCCAGCAGCCGGGACGCGGGGGAGCCCCAGCATTTT.

The gene calls are TRBV7-9 and TRBJ1-2, with D possibly TRBD1 on 5 matching bases. The germline gives CDR1 SEHNR, CDR2 FQNEAQ (reference sequence). The CDR3 has 14 residues. Trimming removed 0 bases at V and 6 bases at J, with 11 bases between. The CDR3: CASSLAEGSNGYTF. In DNA, the CDR3 is TGTGCCAGCAGCTTAGCGGAGGGGTCGAATGGCTACACCTTC.

The J gene is TRBJ2-1, the V gene TRBV13; no definite D call. V was shortened by 2 bases and J by 7 bases, with 6 bases between the two germline ends. Per the germline V gene, CDR1 is PRHDT and CDR2 is FYEKMQ (reference sequence). CDR3 size: 12 residues. CDR3 sequence (DNA): TGTGCCAGCAGCTTACTTACAAATGAGCAGTTCTTC. Encoded protein: CASSLLTNEQFF.